A single sample is the source of the 21 T cell receptor beta chains below, sequenced in a study of Ad26.COV2.S vaccination and SARS-CoV-2 variants. As to treatment: roughly 20 received Ad26.COV2.S at low or high dose, single or two shots; about 5 received placebo; per-sample allocation not given. Sampling happened 63 days after the first vaccine or placebo injection. This table comes from immunoSEQ multiplex PCR, and its TCRdb copy is limited to in-frame clones, with some not included. This table has around 450,000 clones, roughly 90% appearing once. Here the sequenced sample was peripheral blood, taken in a trial of Ad26.COV2.S vaccine versus placebo. The origin of the receptors is a person aged 18-60 years who received the Ad26.COV2.S COVID-19 vaccine or a placebo.

J is TRBJ2-3 and V is TRBV9; D may be TRBD2 (5 bases). The ends were cut back, 0 bases at V and 7 bases at J, with 15 bases in the middle. The CDR3 covers 15 residues. The germline V gene has CDR1 SGDLS and CDR2 YYNGEE. The CDR3 nucleotides read TGTGCCAGCAGCGTAGGCGTCCGGACTCAAAATACGCAGTATTTT. Protein: CASSVGVRTQNTQYF.

The chain links TRBV6-6 to TRBJ1-2; the match to TRBD1 covers 8 bases. Trimming removed 8 bases from V and 7 bases from J; junction bases left unmatched: 9. Germline V CDR1 and CDR2: MNHNY, SVGAGI (reference sequence). The CDR3 length is 13 residues. The CDR3 region has the DNA TGTGCCAGCCGGCAGGGGGCAGGGATTGGCTACACCTTC. The encoded protein is CASRQGAGIGYTF.

This chain joins TRBV29-1 and TRBJ2-2; 9 bases map to TRBD2. The CDR3 contains 15 residues. V shed 6 bases and J 2 bases; nucleotides not matched to a gene: 7. Germline V gives CDR1 SQVTM, CDR2 ANQGSEA. The DNA for the CDR3 is TGCAGCGTCATGTCAGCGGGGGGAAACACCGGGGAGCTGTTTTTT. It encodes CSVMSAGGNTGELFF.

The CDR3 spells CASNQGTNTEAFF. Written as DNA, the CDR3 is TGTGCCAGTAATCAGGGGACGAACACTGAAGCTTTCTTT. The chain links TRBV19 to TRBJ1-1; D perhaps matches TRBD1 (6 bases). Germline CDR1 is LNHDA and CDR2 is SQIVND (reference sequence). The CDR3 loop spans 13 amino acids. The V end lost 7 bases, the J end lost 1 base, and 10 bases lay between the germline ends.

This sequence joins TRBV6-2 or TRBV6-3 and TRBJ2-7, with D unresolved. This CDR3 has 14 residues. Trimming pared 0 bases from V and 3 bases from J, leaving 9 bases between. Germline V gives CDR1 MNHEY, CDR2 SVGEGT. This CDR3 is CASSYSPVSYEQYF. The CDR3 DNA reads as TGTGCCAGCAGTTACTCGCCAGTTAGCTACGAGCAGTACTTC.

In regard to this clone: Other DNA sequences in this specimen translate into the identical CDR3. The CDR3: CASSTWGQNTEAFF. CDR3 nucleotides: TGCGCCAGCAGCACATGGGGACAGAACACTGAAGCTTTCTTT. The chain uses TRBV5-1 and TRBJ1-1, with D maybe TRBD1 (6 bases). Germline loops: CDR1 SGHRS, CDR2 YFSETQ. This CDR3 is 14 amino acids long. V gave up 4 bases and J gave up 1 base, with 11 bases separating them. The entire variable domain, with the rest obtained from reference TRBV5-1 and TRBJ1-1, is as follows: KAGVTQTPRYLIKTRGQQVTLSCSPISGHRSVSWYQQTPGQGLQFLFEYFSETQRNKGNFPGRFSGRQFSNSRSEMNVSTLELGDSALYLCASSTWGQNTEAFFGQGTRLTVV.

This chain links TRBV7-3 with TRBJ2-2; D is ambiguous. From germline, CDR1 is SGHTA and CDR2 FQGTGA. This CDR3 region has 11 residues. V was cut by 4 bases and J by 8 bases, with 5 bases left in between. The CDR3 reads CASSSWGELFF. The CDR3 region has the DNA TGTGCCAGCAGCTCTTGGGGGGAGCTGTTTTTT.

This clone has just a few counts. CDR3 DNA sequence: TGTGCCAGCAGTTTAGACCGACCTCCTCGCCGGCAGTACTTC. Residues: CASSLDRPPRRQYF. This rearrangement joins TRBV2 to TRBJ2-7; D not certain. The CDR3 covers 14 residues. V was shortened by 5 bases and J by 9 bases, with 20 bases between the two germline ends. Looked up from germline, CDR1 is SNHLY and CDR2 is FYNNEI. The variable domain in full, with the rest retrieved from reference TRBV2 and TRBJ2-7, is EPEVTQTPSHQVTQMGQEVILRCVPISNHLYFYWYRQILGQKVEFLVSFYNNEISEKSEIFDDQFSVERPDGSNFTLKIRSTKLEDSAMYFCASSLDRPPRRQYFGPGTRLTVT.

J is TRBJ2-4 and V is TRBV4-3; 7 nucleotides line up with TRBD1. V trimming: 0 bases; J trimming: 6 bases; junction bases outside the gene matches: 11. There are 17 residues in the CDR3. The germline V gene encodes CDR1 LGHNA and CDR2 YSLEER. The CDR3 DNA sequence: TGCGCCAGCAGCCAAGATCAGACGACAGGGTCCAGAAACATTCAGTACTTC. Amino acids: CASSQDQTTGSRNIQYF.

The chain couples TRBV6-5 to TRBJ1-1; D is unclear. The CDR3 runs to 14 residues. Germline CDR1 MNHEY, CDR2 SVGAGI. Trimming took 5 bases from V and 0 from J, leaving 10 bases between them. The CDR3 DNA reads as TGTGCCAGCAGTAGGAGTAGAGTGAACACTGAAGCTTTCTTT. Its protein is CASSRSRVNTEAFF.

The J gene is TRBJ2-3, the V gene TRBV25-1; 7 bases fit TRBD1. Germline trimming cut 4 bases from V and 4 bases from J; bases unmatched to any gene: 5. The CDR3 spans 14 residues. Germline-derived CDR1 and CDR2 are MGHDK and SYGVNS. The CDR3 bases are TGTGCCAGCAGTGTGACAGGGTCACCAGATACGCAGTATTTT. It yields the protein CASSVTGSPDTQYF.

V usage is TRBV6-5 and J usage is TRBJ1-5; 8 nucleotides align to TRBD1. Trimming at V came to 5 bases and at J to 6 bases, leaving 3 bases not matched to a gene. Germline V CDR1 and CDR2: MNHEY, SVGAGI. The CDR3 is 13 amino acids. The CDR3 DNA follows: TGTGCCAGCAGTAGGACAGGGAGTCAGCCCCAGCATTTT. Its protein is CASSRTGSQPQHF.

The chain couples TRBV6-2 or TRBV6-3 to TRBJ1-5, with D possibly matching TRBD1 (6 bases). This CDR3 region has 19 residues. V dropped 2 bases and J dropped 3 bases, with 23 bases sitting between them. Germline V CDR1 and CDR2: MNHEY, SVGEGT. Written as DNA, the CDR3 is TGTGCCAGCAGTTACCTAGGGGGGGCCCGGCGGTATACCAATCAGCCCCAGCATTTT. Translating gives CASSYLGGARRYTNQPQHF.

This chain connects TRBV7-8 to TRBJ2-1, with TRBD2 identical over 15 bases. Germline V gives CDR1 SGHVS, CDR2 FQNEAQ. V lost 10 bases, J lost 5 bases, and 9 bases stayed unmatched. The CDR3 has 16 residues. The DNA of the CDR3 is TGTGCCACAGCCTGGACTAGCGGGGGGGCCCACAATGAGCAGTTCTTC. Encoded protein: CATAWTSGGAHNEQFF.

The rearrangement links TRBV6-5 to TRBJ2-1; 8 bases agree with TRBD2. The CDR3 consists of 14 residues. Germline V gene lookup returns CDR1 MNHEY and CDR2 SVGAGI. V lost 6 bases and J lost 4; bases outside the gene matches: 5. CDR3 amino acids: CASSTGGNYNEQFF. CDR3 DNA sequence: TGTGCCAGCAGCACGGGGGGGAATTACAATGAGCAGTTCTTC.

The chain combines TRBV9 with TRBJ2-3, with 10 nucleotides matching TRBD2. The CDR3 sequence is 16 residues long. With V trimmed by 1 base and J by 5 bases, 7 bases remained unmatched. Germline assignment: CDR1 SGDLS and CDR2 YYNGEE. CDR3 sequence (DNA): TGTGCCAGCAGCGTAAGCGGGGGGGCCAATCGAGATACGCAGTATTTT. As protein: CASSVSGGANRDTQYF.

The V gene is TRBV5-6, the J gene TRBJ2-1; 10 nucleotides align to TRBD2. Germline CDR1 reads SGHDT; CDR2 reads YYEEEE. This CDR3 is 15 amino acids long. V was clipped by 3 bases and J by 6 bases; unmatched bases: 6. The DNA for the CDR3 is TGTGCCAGCAGCTCAGAGCCTAGCGGGGGCAATGAGCAGTTCTTC. It is translated as CASSSEPSGGNEQFF.

The chain links TRBV4-2 to TRBJ2-3, with 8 nucleotides matching TRBD1. This CDR3 is built from 17 residues. CDR1 is LGHNA, CDR2 YNFKEQ, per germline. Trimming at V came to 2 bases and at J to 1 base, leaving 8 bases not matched to a gene. The CDR3 DNA reads as TGTGCCAGCAGCCAAACCTACAGGGGGGCCGGCACAGATACGCAGTATTTT. It specifies CASSQTYRGAGTDTQYF.

Here the CDR3 reads CAIKTESSYEQYF. CDR3 in DNA: TGTGCCATCAAGACAGAGAGCTCCTACGAGCAGTACTTC. The chain recombines TRBV10-3 with TRBJ2-7, with D perhaps matching TRBD1 (5 bases). The CDR3 runs 13 residues. Germline CDR1 reads ENHRY; CDR2 reads SYGVKD. The ends were cut back, 7 bases at V and 0 bases at J, with 10 bases in the middle.

This chain joins TRBV6-5 and TRBJ2-1; D is possibly TRBD1 or TRBD2 (5 bases each). Germline assignment: CDR1 MNHEY and CDR2 SVGAGI. The CDR3 length is 14 residues. Trimming took 11 bases from V and 10 from J, leaving 24 bases between them. In nucleotides, the CDR3 is TGTGCCGCACAGAGGGGCCCCGGTACCCCGGAGCAGTTCTTC. Its translation is CAAQRGPGTPEQFF.

The chain combines TRBV11-2 with TRBJ1-5, with D tentatively TRBD1 (6 bases). The germline V and J ends were trimmed by 0 bases and 7 bases, with 13 bases remaining between them. The CDR3 consists of 15 residues. CDR1 and CDR2 from the germline V gene are SGHAT and FQNNGV. The CDR3 coding sequence is TGTGCCAGCAGCTTAGACAGGGGCGGGAGGCAGCCCCAGCATTTT. Its protein is CASSLDRGGRQPQHF.